This T cell receptor (beta chain) is from a study of blood T cell repertoires in COVID-19. Study summary: Specimens from acute and convalescent COVID-19 originated in the United States, Italy and Spain. T cells, B-cell-depleted T cells, or PBMCs supplied cDNA or gDNA.

Germline lookup yields CDR1 SNHLY and CDR2 FYNNEI. The CDR3 extends over 13 amino acids. The V and J ends lost 6 bases and 6 bases respectively, with 12 bases between them. Methods used by the authors: By means of reference gene primer amplification, nucleated cell counts were estimated. Repertoires were generated with immunoSEQ multiplex PCR, while TCRdb's copy carries only in-frame clones and drops some. Clonal size and the V and J genes are those of that table, whereas D and trimming came from the DNA. The table has just under 350,000 clones, over 70% seen once. This TCR was recovered from a man between 25 and 39 years old with active or convalescent COVID-19. This rearrangement joins TRBV2 to TRBJ1-5; D remains ambiguous. The material sequenced was peripheral blood. CDR3 bases: TGTGCCAGCAGGAGAGGAGGGAGTCAGCCCCAGCATTTT. Protein: CASRRGGSQPQHF.